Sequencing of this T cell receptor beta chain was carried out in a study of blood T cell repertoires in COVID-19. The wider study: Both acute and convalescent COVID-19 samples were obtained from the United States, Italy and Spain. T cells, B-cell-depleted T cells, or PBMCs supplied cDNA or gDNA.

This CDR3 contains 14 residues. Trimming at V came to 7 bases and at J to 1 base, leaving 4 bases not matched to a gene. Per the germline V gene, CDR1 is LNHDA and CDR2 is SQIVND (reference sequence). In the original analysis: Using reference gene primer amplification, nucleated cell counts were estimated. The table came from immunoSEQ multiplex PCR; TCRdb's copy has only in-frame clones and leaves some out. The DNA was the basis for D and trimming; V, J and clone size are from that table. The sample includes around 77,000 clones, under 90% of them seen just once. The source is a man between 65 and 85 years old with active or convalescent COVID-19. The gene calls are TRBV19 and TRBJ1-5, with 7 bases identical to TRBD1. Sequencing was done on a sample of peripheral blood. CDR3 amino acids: CASTTQGSNQPQHF. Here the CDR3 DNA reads TGTGCCAGTACCACACAGGGGAGCAATCAGCCCCAGCATTTT.